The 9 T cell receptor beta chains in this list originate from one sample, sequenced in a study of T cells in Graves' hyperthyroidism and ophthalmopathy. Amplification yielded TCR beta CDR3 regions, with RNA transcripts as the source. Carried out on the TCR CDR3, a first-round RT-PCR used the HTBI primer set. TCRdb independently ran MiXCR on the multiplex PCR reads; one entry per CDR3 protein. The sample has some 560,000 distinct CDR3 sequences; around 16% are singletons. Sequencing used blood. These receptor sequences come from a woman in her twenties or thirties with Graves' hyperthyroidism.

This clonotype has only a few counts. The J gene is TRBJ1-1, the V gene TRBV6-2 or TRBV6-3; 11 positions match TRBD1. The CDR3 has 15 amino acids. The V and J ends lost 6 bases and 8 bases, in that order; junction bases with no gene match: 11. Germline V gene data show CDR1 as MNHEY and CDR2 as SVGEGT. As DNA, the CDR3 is TGTGCCAGCAGATCCGCCGGGACAGGGGGAATAGAAGCTTTCTTT. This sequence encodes CASRSAGTGGIEAFF.

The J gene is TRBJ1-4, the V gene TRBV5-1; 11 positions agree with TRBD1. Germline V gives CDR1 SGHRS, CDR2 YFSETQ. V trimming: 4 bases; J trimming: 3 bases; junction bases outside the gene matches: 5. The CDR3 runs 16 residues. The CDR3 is CASSPDRGPANEKLFF. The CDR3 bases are TGCGCCAGCAGCCCGGACAGGGGGCCCGCTAATGAAAAACTGTTTTTT.

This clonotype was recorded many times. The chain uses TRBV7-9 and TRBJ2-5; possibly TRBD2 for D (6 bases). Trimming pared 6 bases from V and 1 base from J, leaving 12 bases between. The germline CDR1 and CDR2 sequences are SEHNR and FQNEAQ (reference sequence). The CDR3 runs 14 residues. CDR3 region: CASRSSETQETQYF. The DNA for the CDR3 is TGTGCCAGCAGATCTAGCGAAACCCAAGAGACCCAGTACTTC.

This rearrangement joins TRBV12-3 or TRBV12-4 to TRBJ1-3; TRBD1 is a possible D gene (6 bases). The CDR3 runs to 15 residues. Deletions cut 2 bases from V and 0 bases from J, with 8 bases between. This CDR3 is CASSLRGTSGNTIYF. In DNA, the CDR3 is TGTGCCAGCAGTTTAAGGGGGACCTCTGGAAACACCATATATTTT.

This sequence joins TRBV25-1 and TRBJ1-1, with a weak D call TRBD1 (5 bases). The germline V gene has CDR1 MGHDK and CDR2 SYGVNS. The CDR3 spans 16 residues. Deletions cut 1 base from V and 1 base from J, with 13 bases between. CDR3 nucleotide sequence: TGTGCCAGCAGTGAATTCGGGGGTCCGGGGAACACTGAAGCTTTCTTT. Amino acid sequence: CASSEFGGPGNTEAFF.

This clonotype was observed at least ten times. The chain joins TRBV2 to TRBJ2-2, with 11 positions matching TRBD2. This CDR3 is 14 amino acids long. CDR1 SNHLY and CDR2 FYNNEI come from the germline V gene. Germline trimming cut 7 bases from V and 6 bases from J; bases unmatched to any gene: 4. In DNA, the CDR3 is TGTGCCAGCATAGCGGGAGGGGGGGCCGGGGAGCTGTTTTTT. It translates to CASIAGGGAGELFF.

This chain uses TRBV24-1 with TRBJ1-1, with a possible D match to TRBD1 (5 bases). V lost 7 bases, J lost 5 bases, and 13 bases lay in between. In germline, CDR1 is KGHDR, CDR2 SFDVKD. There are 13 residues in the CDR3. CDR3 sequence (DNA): TGTGCCACCAGGCGAAGGGGTGGGACTGAAGCTTTCTTT. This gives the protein CATRRRGGTEAFF.

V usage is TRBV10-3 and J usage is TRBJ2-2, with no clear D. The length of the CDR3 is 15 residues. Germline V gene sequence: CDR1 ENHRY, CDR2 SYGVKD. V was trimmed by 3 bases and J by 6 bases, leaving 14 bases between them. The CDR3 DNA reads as TGTGCCATCAGTGATGTTAGGATATTAGCCGGGGAGCTGTTTTTT. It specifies CAISDVRILAGELFF.

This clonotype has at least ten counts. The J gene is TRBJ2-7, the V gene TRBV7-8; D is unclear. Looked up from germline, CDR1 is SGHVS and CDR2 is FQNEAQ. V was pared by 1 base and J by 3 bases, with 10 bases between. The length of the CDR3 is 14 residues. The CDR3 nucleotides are TGTGCCAGCAGCTTAGGCACTTTCAACTACGAGCAGTACTTC. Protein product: CASSLGTFNYEQYF.